Listed below are T cell receptor beta chains from one sample, sequenced in a study of shared clonotypes between healthy human individuals. Assay used: immunoSEQ multiplex PCR; TCRdb lists only in-frame clones, some missing. Seen here are about 680,000 clones, 74% observed once, and the top ten hold approximately 1.7%. Sequences were obtained from memory CD4+ T cells sorted from blood. These receptors were obtained from a woman aged 30 to 39 in good health. CDR3s include the opening cysteine and the closing phenylalanine or tryptophan. A D gene is named only where the DNA matches it firmly. Expanded clones are given a class, and other clones once, few, many or no size at all.

j_gene	d_gene	v_gene	abundance	CDR3nt	CDR3aa
TRBJ1-4	-	TRBV5-5	few	TGTGCCAGCAGCTTAGGGACGGGGGGCCAGTCAAAACTGTTTTTT	CASSLGTGGQSKLFF
TRBJ2-1	-	TRBV5-1	-	TGCGCCAGCAGCCCGATCAATGAGCAGTTCTTC	CASSPINEQFF
TRBJ2-7	TRBD2	TRBV25-1	-	TGTGCCAGCAGAGTCGGGGGGGCCCCCTACGAGCAGTACTTC	CASRVGGAPYEQYF
TRBJ2-7	-	TRBV18	-	TGTGCCAGCTCACCAGTTTATGAGGGGCGCTCGCCCCAGAGCTCCTACGAGCAGTACTTC	CASSPVYEGRSPQSSYEQYF
TRBJ2-7	-	TRBV29-1	-	TGCAGCGTTGAACAAGGAAACTACGAGCAGTACTTC	CSVEQGNYEQYF
TRBJ1-4	TRBD1	TRBV27	few	TGTGCCAGCAGCCAGGGACAGCTTAATGAAAAACTGTTTTTT	CASSQGQLNEKLFF
TRBJ1-4	-	TRBV10-2	-	TGCGCCAGCAGTGAATCGTTCGGGGTGGGAAATGAAAAACTGTTTTTT	CASSESFGVGNEKLFF
TRBJ2-1	TRBD1	TRBV4-1	-	TGCGCCAGCAGCCAAGTTACGTGGCAGGGGGCTAGGAATGAGCAGTTCTTC	CASSQVTWQGARNEQFF
TRBJ2-5	TRBD2	TRBV5-4	once	TGTGCCAGCAGCACCCGGGAGGGGAGAGAGACCCAGTACTTC	CASSTREGRETQYF
TRBJ1-2	-	TRBV27	-	TGTGCCAGCAGTTTATGGTCGGGGGCGGGGGGCTACACCTTC	CASSLWSGAGGYTF
TRBJ2-7	TRBD1	TRBV29-1	once	TGCAGCGTTGGAGACAGGGTATCCTACGAGCAGTACTTC	CSVGDRVSYEQYF
TRBJ2-2	-	TRBV7-9	-	TGTGCCAGCAGCCCACCTGGATTGAACACCGGGGAGCTGTTTTTT	CASSPPGLNTGELFF
TRBJ1-4	TRBD1	TRBV10-2	-	TGCGCCAGCAGTGACGGACCGGGACAGGGTGCTGAAAAACTGTTTTTT	CASSDGPGQGAEKLFF
TRBJ2-2	-	TRBV27	-	TGTGCCAGCAGTTTTTCGGGGTCGAACACCGGGGAGCTGTTTTTT	CASSFSGSNTGELFF
TRBJ2-1	-	TRBV19	-	TGTGCCAGTAGTCCCCACGCACAGGTGGGCAATGAGCAGTTCTTC	CASSPHAQVGNEQFF
TRBJ2-2	-	TRBV19	many	TGTGCCAGTAGTATGAACGACGCAAACACCGGGGAGCTGTTTTTT	CASSMNDANTGELFF
TRBJ1-4	-	TRBV9	-	TGTGCCAGCAGCGTATTTGGTGAAAAACTGTTTTTT	CASSVFGEKLFF
TRBJ2-1	TRBD2	TRBV19	-	TGTGCCAGTCTTGGTAGCGGGAGGCCTTTGGATGAGCAGTTCTTC	CASLGSGRPLDEQFF
TRBJ2-5	-	TRBV2	-	TGTGCCAGCAAGGCGGTGTACCAAGAGACCCAGTACTTC	CASKAVYQETQYF
TRBJ2-5	-	TRBV7-7	-	TGTGCCAGCAGGGTAGGGTCGGGGACGCAAGAGACCCAGTACTTC	CASRVGSGTQETQYF
TRBJ2-7	TRBD1	TRBV7-6	-	TGTGCCAGCAGCCATATCAGGGGACAGCGAGCGGACGAGCAGTACTTC	CASSHIRGQRADEQYF
TRBJ1-5	TRBD1	TRBV6-6	-	TGTGCCAGCAGTTACTGGGGCAGGGGGAGCAATCAGCCCCAGCATTTT	CASSYWGRGSNQPQHF
TRBJ2-1	-	TRBV25-1	-	TGTGCCAGCAGTGAACCAGAACGGACAGCCAATGAGCAGTTCTTC	CASSEPERTANEQFF
TRBJ1-1	TRBD1	TRBV28	-	TGTGCCAGCAGCAACGACAGGGGGAGGAACACTGAAGCTTTCTTT	CASSNDRGRNTEAFF
TRBJ2-7	-	TRBV29-1	-	TGCAGCGTTGCAGCTAACTCCTACGAGCAGTACTTC	CSVAANSYEQYF
TRBJ2-4	-	TRBV30	-	TGTGCCTGGAGTGGCTACTTAGCCAAAAACATTCAGTACTTC	CAWSGYLAKNIQYF
TRBJ2-4	TRBD2	TRBV29-1	-	TGCAGCGTTGTTGTAGCGGGGCCAAAAAACATTCAGTACTTC	CSVVVAGPKNIQYF
TRBJ2-7	-	TRBV28	-	TGTGCCAGCAGCGAACAGAACTCCTACGAGCAGTACTTC	CASSEQNSYEQYF
TRBJ2-7	TRBD1	TRBV10-2	-	TGCGCCAGCAGTGGACAGGGAATAGGGGAGCAGTACTTC	CASSGQGIGEQYF
TRBJ2-5	-	TRBV10-3	-	TGTGCCATCAGAACCGGGACGGAGGGGACCCAGTACTTC	CAIRTGTEGTQYF
TRBJ2-7	TRBD1	TRBV19	-	TGTGCCAGTACTGGGACAGGGACAATCTACGAGCAGTACTTC	CASTGTGTIYEQYF
TRBJ2-7	-	TRBV19	-	TGTGCCAGTAGCATCCGGTCCCGGGGCAACGAGCAGTACTTC	CASSIRSRGNEQYF
TRBJ1-3	-	TRBV19	many	TGTGCCAGTAGCCTCAGGGGCGCGTCCGGAAACACCATATATTTT	CASSLRGASGNTIYF
TRBJ2-1	TRBD1	TRBV7-2	-	TGTGCCAGCAGCTTAGACGGGGACAGTGTTCCTCGTGAGCAGTTCTTC	CASSLDGDSVPREQFF
TRBJ2-7	TRBD2	TRBV15	-	TGTGCCACCAGCAGAGGAAGGGCGGGACTAGCGGGAGGCGAGCAGTACTTC	CATSRGRAGLAGGEQYF
TRBJ2-5	TRBD2	TRBV19	-	TGTGCCAGTAGCATACTCGGGAGGGAGACCCAGTACTTC	CASSILGRETQYF
TRBJ2-1	-	TRBV11-3	few	TGTGCCAGCAGCTTACGGGGCGGGGCAGGGGTCAATGAGCAGTTCTTC	CASSLRGGAGVNEQFF
TRBJ2-5	-	TRBV7-3	-	TGTGCCAGCAGCTCATCGAAAGCGGAGTCCCAGTACTTC	CASSSSKAESQYF
TRBJ2-1	TRBD2	TRBV28	-	TGTGCCAGCAGTTTATCGGGGACTAGGAGGTATGAGCAGTTCTTC	CASSLSGTRRYEQFF
TRBJ1-5	-	TRBV28	-	TGTGCCAGCAGTCCACGGTCGGGGGTCAGAGACCAGCCCCAGCATTTT	CASSPRSGVRDQPQHF
TRBJ2-1	TRBD1	TRBV28	once	TGTGCCAGCAGCATGAGGGGACAGGGAAGCAATGAGCAGTTCTTC	CASSMRGQGSNEQFF
TRBJ2-2	-	TRBV30	-	TGTGCCTTGAACCAGGGATGGACCGGGGAGCTGTTTTTT	CALNQGWTGELFF